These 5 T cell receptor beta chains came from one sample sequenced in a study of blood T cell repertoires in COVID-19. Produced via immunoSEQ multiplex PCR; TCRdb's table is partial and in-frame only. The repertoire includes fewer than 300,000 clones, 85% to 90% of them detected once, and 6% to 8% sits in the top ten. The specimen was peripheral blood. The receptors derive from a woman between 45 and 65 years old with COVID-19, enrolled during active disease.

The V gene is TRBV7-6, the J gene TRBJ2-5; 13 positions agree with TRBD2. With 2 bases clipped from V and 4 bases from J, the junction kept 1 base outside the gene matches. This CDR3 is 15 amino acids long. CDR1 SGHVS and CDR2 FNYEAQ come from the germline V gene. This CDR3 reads CASSLWTSGGETQYF. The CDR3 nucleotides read TGTGCCAGCAGCTTATGGACTAGCGGGGGAGAGACCCAGTACTTC.

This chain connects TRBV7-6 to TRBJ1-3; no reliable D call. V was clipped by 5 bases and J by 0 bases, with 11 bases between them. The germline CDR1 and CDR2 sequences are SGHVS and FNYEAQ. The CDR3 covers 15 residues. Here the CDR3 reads CASSPYSSSGNTIYF. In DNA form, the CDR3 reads TGTGCCAGCAGCCCTTACAGTAGCTCTGGAAACACCATATATTTT.

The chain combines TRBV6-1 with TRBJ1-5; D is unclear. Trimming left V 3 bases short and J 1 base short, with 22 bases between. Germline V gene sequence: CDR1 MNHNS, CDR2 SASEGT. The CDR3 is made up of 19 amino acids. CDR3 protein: CASSDLSPGSGMSNQPQHF. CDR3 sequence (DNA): TGTGCCAGCAGTGATTTGTCTCCCGGGAGTGGAATGAGCAATCAGCCCCAGCATTTT.

CDR3 sequence (DNA): TGCGCCAGCAGCTTGGCCATTACAGCCACGAACAGGGGGGCTAATGAAAAACTGTTTTTT. Amino acid sequence: CASSLAITATNRGANEKLFF. V and J are TRBV5-1 and TRBJ1-4, with 8 bases matching TRBD1. V gave up 0 bases and J gave up 3 bases; unmatched junction bases: 16. Germline lookup yields CDR1 SGHRS and CDR2 YFSETQ. This CDR3 is 20 amino acids long.

In DNA, the CDR3 is TGTGCCACCAGCCGACTACTACTGAGCGACCGGCCGTCCGGGGAGCTGTTTTTT. It is translated as CATSRLLLSDRPSGELFF. The chain is built from TRBV15 and TRBJ2-2, with a tentative D call TRBD2 (5 bases). Germline V lookup: CDR1 LNHNV, CDR2 YYDKDF (reference sequence). The CDR3 totals 18 residues. V was clipped by 5 bases and J by 6 bases, with 25 bases between them.